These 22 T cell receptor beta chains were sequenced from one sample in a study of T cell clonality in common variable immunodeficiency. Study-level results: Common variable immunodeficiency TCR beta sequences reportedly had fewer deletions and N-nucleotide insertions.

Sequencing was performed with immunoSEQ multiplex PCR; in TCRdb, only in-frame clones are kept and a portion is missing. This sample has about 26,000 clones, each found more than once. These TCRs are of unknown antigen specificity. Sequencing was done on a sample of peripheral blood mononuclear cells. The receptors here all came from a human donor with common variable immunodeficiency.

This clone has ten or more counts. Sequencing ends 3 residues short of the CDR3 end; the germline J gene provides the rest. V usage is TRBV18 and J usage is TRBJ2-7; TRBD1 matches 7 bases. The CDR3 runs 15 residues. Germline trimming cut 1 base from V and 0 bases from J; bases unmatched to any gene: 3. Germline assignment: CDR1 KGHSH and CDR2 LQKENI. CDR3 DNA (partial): TGTGCCAGCTCACCACAGGGGGCGAGCTCCTACGAG. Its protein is CASSPQGASSYE. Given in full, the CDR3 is CASSPQGASSYEQYF. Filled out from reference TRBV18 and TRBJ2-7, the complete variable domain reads NAGVMQNPRHLVRRRGQEARLRCSPMKGHSHVYWYRQLPEEGLKFMVYLQKENIIDESGMPKERFSAEFPKEGPSILRIQQVVRGDSAAYFCASSPQGASSYEQYFGPGTRLTVT.

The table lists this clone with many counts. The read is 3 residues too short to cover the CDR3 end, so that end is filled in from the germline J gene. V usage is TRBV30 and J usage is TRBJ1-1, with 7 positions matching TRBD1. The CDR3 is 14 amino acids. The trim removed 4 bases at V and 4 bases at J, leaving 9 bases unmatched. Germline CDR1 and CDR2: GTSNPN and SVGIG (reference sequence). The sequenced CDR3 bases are TGTGCCTGGAACCGGGAGGCAGGGGGCACTGAA. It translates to CAWNREAGGTE. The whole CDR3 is CAWNREAGGTEAFF.

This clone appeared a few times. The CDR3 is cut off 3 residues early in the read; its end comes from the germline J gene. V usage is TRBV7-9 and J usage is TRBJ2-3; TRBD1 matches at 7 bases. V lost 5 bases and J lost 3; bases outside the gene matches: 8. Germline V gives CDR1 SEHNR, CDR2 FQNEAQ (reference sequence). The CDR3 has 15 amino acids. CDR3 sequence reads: CASSGRTGVTDTQYF. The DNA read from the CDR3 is TGTGCCAGCAGCGGACGCACAGGGGTGACAGATACG.

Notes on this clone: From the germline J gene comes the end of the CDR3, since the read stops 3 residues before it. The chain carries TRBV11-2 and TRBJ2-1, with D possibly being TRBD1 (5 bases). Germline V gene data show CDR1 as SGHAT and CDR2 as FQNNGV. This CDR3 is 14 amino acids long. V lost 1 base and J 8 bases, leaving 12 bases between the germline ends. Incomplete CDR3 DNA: TGTGCCAGCAGCTTAGGACTCCTCAGGGATGAG. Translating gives CASSLGLLRDE. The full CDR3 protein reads CASSLGLLRDEQFF.

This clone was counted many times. This CDR3 is CSATWDKSSGGETQYF. The sequenced CDR3 bases are TGCAGTGCTACTTGGGACAAGTCAAGTGGAGGAGAGACC. The chain joins TRBV20-1 to TRBJ2-5, with a weak D call TRBD1 (6 bases). The read halts 3 residues ahead of the CDR3 end, with the missing end drawn from the germline J gene. V was clipped by 4 bases and J by 4 bases, with 22 bases between them. The CDR3 loop spans 16 amino acids. CDR1 and CDR2 from the germline V gene are DFQATT and SNEGSKA (reference sequence).

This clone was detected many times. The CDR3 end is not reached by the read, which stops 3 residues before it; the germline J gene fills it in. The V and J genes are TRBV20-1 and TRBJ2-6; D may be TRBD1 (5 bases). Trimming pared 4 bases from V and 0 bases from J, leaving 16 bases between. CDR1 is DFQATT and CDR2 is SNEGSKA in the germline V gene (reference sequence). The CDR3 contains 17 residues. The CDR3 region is CSAIGAGLSSGANVLTF. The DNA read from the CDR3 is TGCAGTGCTATAGGGGCTGGCCTCTCCTCTGGGGCCAACGTC.

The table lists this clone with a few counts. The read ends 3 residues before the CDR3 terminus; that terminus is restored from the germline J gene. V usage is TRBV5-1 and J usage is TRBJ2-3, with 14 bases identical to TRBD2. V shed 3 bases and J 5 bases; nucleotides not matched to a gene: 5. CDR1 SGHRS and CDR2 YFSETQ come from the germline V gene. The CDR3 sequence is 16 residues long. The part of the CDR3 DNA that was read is TGCGCCAGCAGCTCGGGACTAGCGGGAGTGATAGATACG. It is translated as CASSSGLAGVIDT. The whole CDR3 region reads CASSSGLAGVIDTQYF.

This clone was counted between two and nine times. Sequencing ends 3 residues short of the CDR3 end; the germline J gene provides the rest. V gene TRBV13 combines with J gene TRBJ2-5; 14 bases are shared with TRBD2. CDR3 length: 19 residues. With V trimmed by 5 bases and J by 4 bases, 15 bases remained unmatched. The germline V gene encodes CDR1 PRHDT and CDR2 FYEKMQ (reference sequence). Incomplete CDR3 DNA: TGTGCCAGCAGCCTGGCAGGGTCATTTGGACTAGCGGGAGGAGAGACC. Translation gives CASSLAGSFGLAGGET. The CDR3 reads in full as CASSLAGSFGLAGGETQYF.

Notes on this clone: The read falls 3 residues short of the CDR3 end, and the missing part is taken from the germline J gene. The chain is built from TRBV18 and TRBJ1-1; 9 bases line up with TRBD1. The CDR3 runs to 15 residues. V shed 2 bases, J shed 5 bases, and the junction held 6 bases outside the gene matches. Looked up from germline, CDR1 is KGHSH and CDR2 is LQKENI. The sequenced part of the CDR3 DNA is TGTGCCAGCTCACCAGGACAGGGGAGGCGGACTGAA. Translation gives CASSPGQGRRTE. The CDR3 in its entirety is CASSPGQGRRTEAFF.

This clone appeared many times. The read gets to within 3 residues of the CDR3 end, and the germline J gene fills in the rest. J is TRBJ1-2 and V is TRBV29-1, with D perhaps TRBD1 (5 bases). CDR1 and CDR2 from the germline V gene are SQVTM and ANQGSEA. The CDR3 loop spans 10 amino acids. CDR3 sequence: CSVEQGGYTF. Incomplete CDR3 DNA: TGCAGCGTTGAGCAGGGAGGC.

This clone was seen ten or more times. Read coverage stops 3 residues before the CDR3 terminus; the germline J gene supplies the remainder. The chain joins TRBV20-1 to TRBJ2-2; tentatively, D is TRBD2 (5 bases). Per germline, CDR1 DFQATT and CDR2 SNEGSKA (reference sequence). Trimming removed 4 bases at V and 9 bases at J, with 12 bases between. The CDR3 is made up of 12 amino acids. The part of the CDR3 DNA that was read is TGCAGTGCTAAGCGGACCGGAAGGGAG. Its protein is CSAKRTGRE. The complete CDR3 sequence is CSAKRTGRELFF.

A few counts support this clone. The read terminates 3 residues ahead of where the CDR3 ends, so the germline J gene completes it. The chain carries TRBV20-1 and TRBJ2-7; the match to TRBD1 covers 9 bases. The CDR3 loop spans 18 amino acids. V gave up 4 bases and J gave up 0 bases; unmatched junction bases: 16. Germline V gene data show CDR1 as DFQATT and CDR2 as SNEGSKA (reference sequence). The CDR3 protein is CSATGQGRTTKSSYEQYF. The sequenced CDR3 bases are TGCAGTGCTACCGGACAGGGGAGGACAACTAAGAGCTCCTACGAG.

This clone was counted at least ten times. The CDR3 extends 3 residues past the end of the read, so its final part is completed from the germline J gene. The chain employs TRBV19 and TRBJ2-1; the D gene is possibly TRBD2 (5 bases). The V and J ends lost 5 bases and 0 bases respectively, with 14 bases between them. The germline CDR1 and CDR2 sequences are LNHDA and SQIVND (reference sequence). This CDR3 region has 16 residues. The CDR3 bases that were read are TGTGCCAGTAGTTACTCTAGCCGAAACTCCTACAATGAG. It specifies CASSYSSRNSYNE. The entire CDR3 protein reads CASSYSSRNSYNEQFF.

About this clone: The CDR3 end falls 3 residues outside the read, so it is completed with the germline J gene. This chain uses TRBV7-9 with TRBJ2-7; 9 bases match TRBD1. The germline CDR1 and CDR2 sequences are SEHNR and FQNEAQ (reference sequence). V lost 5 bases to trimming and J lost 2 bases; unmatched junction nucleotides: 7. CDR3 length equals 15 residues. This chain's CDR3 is CASSLDRGEAYEQYF. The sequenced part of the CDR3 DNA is TGTGCCAGCAGCCTAGACAGGGGGGAGGCCTACGAG.

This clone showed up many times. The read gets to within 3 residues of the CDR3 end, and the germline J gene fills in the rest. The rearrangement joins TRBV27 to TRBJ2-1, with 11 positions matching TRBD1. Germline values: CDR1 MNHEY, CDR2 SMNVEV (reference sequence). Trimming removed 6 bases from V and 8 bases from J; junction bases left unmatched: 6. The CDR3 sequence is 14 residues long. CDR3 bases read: TGTGCCAGCAGGAGGACAGGGGGCGGCTATGAG. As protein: CASRRTGGGYE. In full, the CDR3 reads CASRRTGGGYEQFF.

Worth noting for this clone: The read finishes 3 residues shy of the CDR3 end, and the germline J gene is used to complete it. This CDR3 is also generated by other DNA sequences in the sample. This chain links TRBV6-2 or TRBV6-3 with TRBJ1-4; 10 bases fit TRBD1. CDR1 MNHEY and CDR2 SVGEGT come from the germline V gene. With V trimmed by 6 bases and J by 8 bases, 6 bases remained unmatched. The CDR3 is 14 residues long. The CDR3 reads CASSKGTGAEKLFF. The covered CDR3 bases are TGTGCCAGCAGCAAAGGGACAGGGGCGGAAAAA.

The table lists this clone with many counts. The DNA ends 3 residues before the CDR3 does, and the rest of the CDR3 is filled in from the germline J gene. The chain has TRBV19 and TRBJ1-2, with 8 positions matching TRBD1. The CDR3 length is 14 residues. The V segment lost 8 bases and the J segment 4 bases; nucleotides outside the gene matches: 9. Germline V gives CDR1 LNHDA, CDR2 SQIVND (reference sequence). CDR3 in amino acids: CASQDREGSYGYTF. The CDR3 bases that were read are TGTGCCAGTCAGGACAGGGAAGGCAGCTATGGC.

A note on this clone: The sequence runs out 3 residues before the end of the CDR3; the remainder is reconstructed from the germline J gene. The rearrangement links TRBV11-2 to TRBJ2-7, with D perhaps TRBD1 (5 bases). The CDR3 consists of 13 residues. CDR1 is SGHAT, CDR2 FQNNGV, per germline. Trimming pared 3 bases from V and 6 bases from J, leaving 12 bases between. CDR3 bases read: TGTGCCAGCAGCTTTTCTCTTGGGGCCGAG. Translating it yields CASSFSLGAE. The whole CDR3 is CASSFSLGAEQYF.

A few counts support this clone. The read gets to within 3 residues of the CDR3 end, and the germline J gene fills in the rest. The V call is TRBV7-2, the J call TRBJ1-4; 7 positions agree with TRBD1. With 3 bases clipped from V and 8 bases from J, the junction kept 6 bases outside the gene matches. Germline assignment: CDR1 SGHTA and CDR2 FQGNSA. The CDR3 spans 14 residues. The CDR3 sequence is CASSFGTAREKLFF. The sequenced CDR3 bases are TGTGCCAGCAGCTTTGGGACAGCCAGGGAAAAA.

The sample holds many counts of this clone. The part of the CDR3 DNA that was read is TGTGCCAGCAGCTTATACTCGACAGGGTATGAGCCC. Translating it yields CASSLYSTGYEP. The CDR3 in full is CASSLYSTGYEPQHF. The chain carries TRBV7-2 and TRBJ1-5, with 7 bases matching TRBD1. The observed sequence ends 3 residues before the CDR3 terminus, with the missing tail filled in from the germline J gene. Germline V gives CDR1 SGHTA, CDR2 FQGNSA. V trimming: 2 bases; J trimming: 8 bases; junction bases outside the gene matches: 9. CDR3 length equals 15 residues.

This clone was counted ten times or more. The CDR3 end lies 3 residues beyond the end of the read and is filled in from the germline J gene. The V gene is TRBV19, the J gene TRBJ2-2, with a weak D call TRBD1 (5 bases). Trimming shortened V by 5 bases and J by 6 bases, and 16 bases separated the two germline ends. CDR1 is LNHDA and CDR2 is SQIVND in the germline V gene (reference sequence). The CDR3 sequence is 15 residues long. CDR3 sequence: CASSLPGLFSGELFF. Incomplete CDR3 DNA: TGTGCCAGTAGTCTGCCAGGGCTGTTTTCCGGGGAG. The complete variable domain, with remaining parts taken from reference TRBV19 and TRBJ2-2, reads DGGITQSPKYLFRKEGQNVTLSCEQNLNHDAMYWYRQDPGQGLRLIYYSQIVNDFQKGDIAEGYSVSREKKESFPLTVTSAQKNPTAFYLCASSLPGLFSGELFFGEGSRLTVL.

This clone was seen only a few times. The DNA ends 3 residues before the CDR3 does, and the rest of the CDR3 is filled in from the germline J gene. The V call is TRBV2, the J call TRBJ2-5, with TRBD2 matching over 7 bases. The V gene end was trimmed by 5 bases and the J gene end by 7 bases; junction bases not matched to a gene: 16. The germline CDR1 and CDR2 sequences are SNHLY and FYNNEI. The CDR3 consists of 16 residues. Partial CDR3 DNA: TGTGCCAGCAGTCGGGGGAGCGGGGCCCCATTGGGGACC. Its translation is CASSRGSGAPLGT. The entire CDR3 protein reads CASSRGSGAPLGTQYF.